The 17 T cell receptor beta chains below all came from one sample that was sequenced in a study of T-cell reconstitution after alpha-beta-depleted transplantation in children. Construction of the TCRbeta library involved unique molecular identifiers. TCRdb passed the PCR reads through MiXCR, listing each CDR3 protein once. The sample has about 90,000 distinct CDR3 sequences; more than 7% are singletons. Sequencing was performed on PBMCs from the stem cell graft donor, taken from the stem cell graft. These receptors were obtained from a human donor who donated a stem cell graft to a child with congenital amegakaryocytic thrombocytopenia.

This clonotype was seen many times. This chain links TRBV7-9 with TRBJ2-5, with a possible D match to TRBD1 (5 bases). The CDR3 has 15 residues. Germline V CDR1 and CDR2: SEHNR, FQNEAQ (reference sequence). Trimming stripped 2 bases from V and 2 bases from J, with 12 bases between. CDR3 nucleotides: TGTGCCAGCAGCTTACAACCTGACAGTCAAGAGACCCAGTACTTC. Translating gives CASSLQPDSQETQYF.

About this clonotype: This may be a read error, as it is one base from a much larger clone. V is TRBV14 and J is TRBJ1-2; no clear D gene. The CDR3 is 13 residues long. Germline CDR1 is SGHDN and CDR2 is FVKESK. The CDR3, as DNA: TGTGCCAGCAGCCAAGAAGCTAACTATGGCTTCACCTTC. Protein sequence: CASSQEANYGFTF.

At least ten counts were recorded for this clonotype. The rearrangement uses TRBV20-1 and TRBJ1-6; no clear D. Trimming took off 0 bases at V and 3 bases at J, with 21 bases between the two ends. Germline V gives CDR1 DFQATT, CDR2 SNEGSKA (reference sequence). The CDR3 consists of 19 residues. Here the CDR3 DNA reads TGCAGTGCTAGAGACGGTCAACAGCTGATTTTCCACTATAATTCACCCCTCCACTTT. It encodes CSARDGQQLIFHYNSPLHF.

This clonotype was seen a handful of times. CDR3 DNA: TGTGCCAGCAGCCAAGGTAGTAGGGCCGGGGAGCTGTTTTTT. This translates into CASSQGSRAGELFF. V usage is TRBV3-1 and J usage is TRBJ2-2; no reliable D call. Looked up from germline, CDR1 is LGHDT and CDR2 is YNNKEL (reference sequence). Trimming took off 1 base at V and 6 bases at J, with 9 bases between the two ends. CDR3 size: 14 residues.

This clonotype was seen ten or more times. This chain joins TRBV5-1 and TRBJ1-6; 7 positions agree with TRBD1. With 4 bases clipped from V and 5 bases from J, the junction kept 9 bases outside the gene matches. The length of the CDR3 is 16 residues. Germline V gene sequence: CDR1 SGHRS, CDR2 YFSETQ. This CDR3 is CASSPTPGQNNSPLHF. DNA of the CDR3: TGCGCCAGCAGCCCTACACCGGGACAGAATAATTCACCCCTCCACTTT.

This clonotype was observed many times. The chain joins TRBV10-3 to TRBJ1-2; possible D gene TRBD1, 5 bases. The CDR3 loop spans 14 amino acids. Germline values: CDR1 ENHRY, CDR2 SYGVKD. Trimming took 3 bases from V and 3 from J, leaving 11 bases between them. This CDR3 reads CAISDLGEYYGYTF. In DNA, the CDR3 is TGTGCCATCAGTGATTTAGGGGAATACTATGGCTACACCTTC.

The table lists this clonotype with many counts. The V and J genes are TRBV7-6 and TRBJ2-3; 11 positions agree with TRBD2. The length of the CDR3 is 15 residues. The trim removed 8 bases at V and 4 bases at J, leaving 8 bases unmatched. The germline V gene encodes CDR1 SGHVS and CDR2 FNYEAQ. The CDR3 is CASGRLAGFPDTQYF. The CDR3 nucleotides read TGTGCCAGCGGCCGACTAGCGGGGTTCCCAGATACGCAGTATTTT.

This clonotype was counted ten times or more. The V gene is TRBV20-1, the J gene TRBJ2-7; D might be TRBD2 (5 bases). The germline V and J ends were trimmed by 1 base and 3 bases, with 19 bases remaining between them. Germline V lookup: CDR1 DFQATT, CDR2 SNEGSKA (reference sequence). The CDR3 totals 16 residues. The chain's CDR3 is CSARARFGIRNYEQYF. As DNA, the CDR3 is TGCAGTGCTAGAGCCCGGTTCGGGATCAGGAACTACGAGCAGTACTTC.

This clonotype was recorded many times. The V and J genes are TRBV5-1 and TRBJ2-7, with 7 positions matching TRBD1. Germline lookup yields CDR1 SGHRS and CDR2 YFSETQ. The CDR3 is 13 amino acids. J lost 5 bases, V lost 8 bases, and 10 bases had no gene match. The DNA of the CDR3 is TGCGCCAGGACGCTACAGGGGATGGACGAGCAGTACTTC. Its protein product is CARTLQGMDEQYF.

This clonotype was counted at least ten times. The chain uses TRBV24-1 and TRBJ2-1; the D gene is possibly TRBD2 (7 bases). The V end lost 3 bases, the J end lost 6 bases, and 17 bases lay between the germline ends. The CDR3 totals 16 residues. Germline V gene data show CDR1 as KGHDR and CDR2 as SFDVKD. CDR3 region: CATSDVTSRGGNEQFF. The DNA for the CDR3 is TGTGCCACCAGTGATGTGACTAGCAGGGGAGGCAATGAGCAGTTCTTC.

This clonotype was recorded at least ten times. The chain is built from TRBV5-1 and TRBJ1-2; 12 nucleotides line up with TRBD1. CDR1 and CDR2 (germline): SGHRS, YFSETQ. V shed 6 bases, J shed 4 bases, and the junction held 10 bases outside the gene matches. This CDR3 contains 16 residues. CDR3 in amino acids: CASKSGGTGGLYGYTF. In DNA form, the CDR3 reads TGCGCCAGCAAGAGCGGGGGGACAGGGGGCCTCTATGGCTACACCTTC. Using reference TRBV5-1 and TRBJ1-2 for the parts outside the CDR3, the full variable domain is KAGVTQTPRYLIKTRGQQVTLSCSPISGHRSVSWYQQTPGQGLQFLFEYFSETQRNKGNFPGRFSGRQFSNSRSEMNVSTLELGDSALYLCASKSGGTGGLYGYTFGSGTRLTVV.

This clonotype was found many times. The chain combines TRBV20-1 with TRBJ2-3; TRBD2 matches 15 bases. The V gene's germline CDR1 is DFQATT and CDR2 SNEGSKA (reference sequence). This CDR3 is built from 18 residues. The V segment lost 0 bases and the J segment 5 bases; nucleotides outside the gene matches: 9. The CDR3 nucleotides read TGCAGTGCTAGAGATCTCGGACTAGCGGGGGGGGCTAGAGATACGCAGTATTTT. As protein: CSARDLGLAGGARDTQYF.

Many counts were recorded for this clonotype. The chain employs TRBV4-1 and TRBJ2-4; a weak D match, TRBD1 (6 bases). Deletions cut 3 bases from V and 4 bases from J, with 19 bases between. CDR3 size: 17 residues. Germline values: CDR1 MGHRA, CDR2 YSYEKL. CDR3 sequence: CASSQDSLGRGKNIQYF. The CDR3 DNA sequence: TGCGCCAGCAGCCAGGACAGCTTGGGTCGGGGTAAAAACATTCAGTACTTC.

This chain joins TRBV5-6 and TRBJ2-1, with TRBD2 matching 7 bases. Germline V gene lookup returns CDR1 SGHDT and CDR2 YYEEEE. J was trimmed by 3 bases and V by 0 bases; bases with no gene match: 6. There are 16 residues in the CDR3. CDR3 bases: TGTGCCAGCAGCTTGGAAAATCTAGCGGACTACAATGAGCAGTTCTTC. This sequence encodes CASSLENLADYNEQFF.

This clonotype has at least ten counts. The V and J genes are TRBV4-1 and TRBJ2-3, with D tentatively TRBD1 or TRBD2 (6 bases each). Germline V CDR1 and CDR2: MGHRA, YSYEKL. There are 19 residues in the CDR3. Trimming cost V 4 bases and J 4 bases, with 27 bases left between them. CDR3 sequence (DNA): TGCGCCAGCAGCCGGGGGGCTTCCAGCGGAGTGGGGGCCGCAGATACGCAGTATTTT. Translation: CASSRGASSGVGAADTQYF.

This clonotype turned up a few times. The rearrangement uses TRBV18 and TRBJ2-1; no firm D call. This CDR3 spans 12 amino acids. Germline values: CDR1 KGHSH, CDR2 LQKENI. Trimming removed 3 bases at V and 4 bases at J, with 4 bases between. The CDR3 sequence: CASSPRYNEQFF. CDR3 DNA: TGTGCCAGCTCACCTCGATACAATGAGCAGTTCTTC.

This clonotype was seen at least ten times. The chain couples TRBV2 to TRBJ1-5, with D possibly matching TRBD1 (5 bases). The V end was cut by 0 bases, the J end by 0 bases, with 15 bases between. The CDR3 extends over 18 amino acids. Germline V gives CDR1 SNHLY, CDR2 FYNNEI. CDR3 sequence: CASSEALQWGLSNQPQHF. The CDR3, as DNA: TGTGCCAGCAGTGAAGCGCTTCAGTGGGGACTTAGCAATCAGCCCCAGCATTTT.